This is a list of T cell receptor beta chains from one sample in a study of T cells in Graves' hyperthyroidism and ophthalmopathy. MiXCR, applied by TCRdb to the multiplex PCR reads, yields one record per CDR3 protein. The sample records about 380,000 distinct CDR3 sequences, less than 20% being singletons. Sequenced: blood. Receptor source: a man aged 18 to 29 with Graves' ophthalmopathy. Both conserved end residues are part of each CDR3. A D gene is named only where the DNA matches it firmly. Clone sizes are given selectively: once, few, many, or a class where the clone is expanded.

clone_size,j_call,v_call,d_call,cdr3_aa,cdr3_nt
-,TRBJ2-7,TRBV4-1,-,CASSQVVQLSYEQYF,TGCGCCAGCAGCCAAGTGGTGCAGCTTTCCTACGAGCAGTACTTC
many,TRBJ2-7,TRBV20-1,-,CSPLNYEQYF,TGCAGTCCCTTAAATTACGAGCAGTACTTC
many,TRBJ2-7,TRBV2,TRBD1,CASSVGTGDYEQYF,TGTGCCAGCAGTGTCGGGACAGGGGACTACGAGCAGTACTTC
few,TRBJ1-1,TRBV5-1,TRBD1,CASRIPGGTNTEAFF,TGCGCCAGCAGGATCCCAGGGGGCACGAACACTGAAGCTTTCTTT
-,TRBJ2-3,TRBV19,-,CASSTRDSIPPDTQYF,TGTGCCAGTAGTACTCGGGACTCCATTCCCCCGGATACGCAGTATTTT
-,TRBJ1-2,TRBV6-4,-,CASSAGMRQSYTF,TGTGCCAGCAGTGCTGGAATGAGGCAGAGCTACACCTTC
many,TRBJ1-1,TRBV28,-,CASARGAGTEAFF,TGTGCCAGCGCTCGCGGGGCAGGCACTGAAGCTTTCTTT
many,TRBJ1-3,TRBV12-3/TRBV12-4,TRBD1,CASRPGQGSSYSGNTIYF,TGTGCCAGCAGACCGGGACAGGGTTCCAGCTACTCTGGAAACACCATATATTTT
few,TRBJ1-5,TRBV10-3,-,CAISGQGQNQPQHF,TGTGCCATCTCCGGCCAGGGCCAGAATCAGCCCCAGCATTTT
-,TRBJ2-3,TRBV6-5,-,CASSYSKGSDTQYF,TGTGCCAGCAGTTACTCAAAGGGGTCAGATACGCAGTATTTT
few,TRBJ2-6,TRBV7-3,-,CASREGANVLTF,TGTGCCAGCAGAGAGGGGGCCAACGTCCTGACTTTC
-,TRBJ2-4,TRBV6-2/TRBV6-3,-,CASSYSGASAKNIQYF,TGTGCCAGCAGTTACTCGGGGGCGTCGGCCAAAAACATTCAGTACTTC
many,TRBJ1-1,TRBV7-6,-,CASSPASNTEAFF,TGTGCCAGCAGCCCTGCCTCGAACACTGAAGCTTTCTTT
few,TRBJ1-5,TRBV20-1,TRBD1,CSAPDRDYHQPQHF,TGCAGTGCTCCGGACAGGGACTACCATCAGCCCCAGCATTTT
few,TRBJ2-5,TRBV5-1,TRBD2,CASSSGLAGSEGETQYF,TGCGCCAGCAGCTCGGGACTAGCGGGGTCCGAGGGGGAGACCCAGTACTTC
-,TRBJ2-7,TRBV20-1,-,CSAIEPRGLEQYF,TGCAGTGCCATAGAACCGCGGGGGCTCGAGCAGTACTTC
many,TRBJ2-1,TRBV3-1,TRBD2,CASSPLAGAPGNEQFF,TGTGCCAGCAGCCCACTAGCGGGGGCCCCAGGGAATGAGCAGTTCTTC
-,TRBJ2-7,TRBV5-1,TRBD1,CASSFTDRDYEQYF,TGCGCCAGCAGCTTTACGGACAGGGACTACGAGCAGTACTTC
-,TRBJ2-1,TRBV10-3,TRBD2,CATSAPERGGPNEQFF,TGTGCCACCAGTGCCCCTGAGCGGGGGGGCCCCAATGAGCAGTTCTTC
few,TRBJ1-4,TRBV18,-,CASSPIGSNEKLFF,TGTGCCAGCTCGCCCATTGGTTCTAATGAAAAACTGTTTTTT
many,TRBJ1-1,TRBV11-2,-,CASSDNVNTEAFF,TGTGCCAGCAGCGATAATGTGAACACTGAAGCTTTCTTT
-,TRBJ2-3,TRBV12-3/TRBV12-4,TRBD1,CASSLDRAETDTQYF,TGTGCCAGCAGTTTGGACAGGGCGGAGACAGATACGCAGTATTTT